This TCR beta chain was retrieved from a study of identical twins. TCRdb redid the calling of the 5' RACE reads with MiXCR, one entry per CDR3 protein. The data contain roughly 1.6 million distinct CDR3 sequences, more than 30% of them singletons. Healthy Caucasians were all of the donors. Broader study findings: Models underestimated TCR alpha sharing (out-of-frame) in monozygotic twins. Instead of following the same donors, the conclusions were based on cross-sectional statistical analysis. In beta out-of-frame sequences, the excess sharing between twins was weaker.

This clonotype was detected only a few times. What it binds is unknown. Sequenced material: cord blood. This TCR was recovered from a newborn girl in good health.

The CDR3, as DNA: TGTGCCACCAGTGAGGTGACCGGGACTAGAAGGAATGAGCAGTTCTTC. Amino acids: CATSEVTGTRRNEQFF. V is TRBV24-1 and J is TRBJ2-1, with 8 bases identical to TRBD2. The junction had 11 bases not matched to a gene; V was cut back by 4 bases and J by 7 bases. This CDR3 comprises 16 residues. Germline V gives CDR1 KGHDR, CDR2 SFDVKD.